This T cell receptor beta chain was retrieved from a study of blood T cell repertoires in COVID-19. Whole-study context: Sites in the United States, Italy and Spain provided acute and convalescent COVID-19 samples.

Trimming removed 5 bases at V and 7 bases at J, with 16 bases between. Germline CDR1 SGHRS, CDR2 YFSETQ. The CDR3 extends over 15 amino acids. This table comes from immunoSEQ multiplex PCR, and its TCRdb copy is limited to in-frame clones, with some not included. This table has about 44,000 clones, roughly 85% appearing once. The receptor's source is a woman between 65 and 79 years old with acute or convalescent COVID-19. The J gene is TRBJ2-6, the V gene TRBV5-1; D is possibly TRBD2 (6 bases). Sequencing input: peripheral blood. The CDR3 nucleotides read TGCGCCAGCAGTGATTTCGCGGGATTAGCCAACGTCCTGACTTTC. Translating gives CASSDFAGLANVLTF.